Described below is a single TCR beta chain sequence and its context. CDR1 and CDR2 from the germline V gene are SGHTA and FQGTGA. V lost 5 bases and J 4 bases, leaving 11 bases between the germline ends. The CDR3 has 13 residues. The entry originates in a study of cytomegalovirus exposure and HLA in healthy donors. The PCR made use of 60 Vbeta and 13 Jbeta primers. Clones were read by immunoSEQ multiplex PCR, and TCRdb kept only the in-frame ones, dropping some. The sample shows about 130,000 clones, over 80% of them seen only once. The sample consisted of PBMCs. The chain combines TRBV7-3 with TRBJ1-2; D might be TRBD1 (5 bases). The TCR was taken from a boy aged 5-17 years in good health and CMV-seronegative. The CDR3, as DNA: TGTGCCAGCAGCCAAGGGACTGGCTATGGCTACACCTTC. As protein: CASSQGTGYGYTF.